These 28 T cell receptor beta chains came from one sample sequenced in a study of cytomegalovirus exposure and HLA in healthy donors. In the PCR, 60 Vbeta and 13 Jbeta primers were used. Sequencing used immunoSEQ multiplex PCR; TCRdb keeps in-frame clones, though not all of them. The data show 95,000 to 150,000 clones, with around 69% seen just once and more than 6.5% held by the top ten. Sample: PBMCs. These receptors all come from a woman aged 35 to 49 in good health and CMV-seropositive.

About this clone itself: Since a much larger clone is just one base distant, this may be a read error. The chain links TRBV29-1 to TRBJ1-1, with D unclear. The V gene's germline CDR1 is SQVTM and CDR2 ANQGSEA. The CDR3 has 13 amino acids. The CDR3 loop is CGVEERGNTEAFF. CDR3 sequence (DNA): TGCGGCGTTGAAGAGAGAGGGAACACTGAAGCTTTCTTT.

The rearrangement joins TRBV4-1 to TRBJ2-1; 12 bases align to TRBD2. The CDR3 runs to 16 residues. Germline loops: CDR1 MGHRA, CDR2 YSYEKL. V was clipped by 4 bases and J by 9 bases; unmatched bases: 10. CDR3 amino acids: CASSLPLAGGPGEQFF. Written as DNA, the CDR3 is TGCGCCAGCAGCCTCCCACTAGCGGGGGGCCCCGGTGAGCAGTTCTTC.

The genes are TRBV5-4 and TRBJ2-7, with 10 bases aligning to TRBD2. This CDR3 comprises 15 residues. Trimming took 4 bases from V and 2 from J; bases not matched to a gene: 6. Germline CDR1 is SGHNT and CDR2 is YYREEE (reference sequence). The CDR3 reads CASSIWTSGPYEQYF. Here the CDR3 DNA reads TGTGCCAGCAGCATATGGACTAGCGGTCCCTACGAGCAGTACTTC.

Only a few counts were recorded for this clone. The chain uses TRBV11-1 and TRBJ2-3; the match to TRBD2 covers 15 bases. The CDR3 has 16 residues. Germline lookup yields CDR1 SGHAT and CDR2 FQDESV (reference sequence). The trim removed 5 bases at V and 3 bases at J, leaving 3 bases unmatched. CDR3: CASSLGTSGRTDTQYF. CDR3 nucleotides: TGTGCCAGCAGCCTAGGGACTAGCGGGAGGACAGATACGCAGTATTTT.

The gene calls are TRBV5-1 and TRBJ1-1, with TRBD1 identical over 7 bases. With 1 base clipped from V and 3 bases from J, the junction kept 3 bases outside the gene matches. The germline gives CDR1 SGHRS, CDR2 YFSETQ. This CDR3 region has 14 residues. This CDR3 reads CASSLYRGHTEAFF. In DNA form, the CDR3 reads TGCGCCAGCAGCTTGTACAGGGGACACACTGAAGCTTTCTTT. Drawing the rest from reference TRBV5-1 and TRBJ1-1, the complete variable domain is KAGVTQTPRYLIKTRGQQVTLSCSPISGHRSVSWYQQTPGQGLQFLFEYFSETQRNKGNFPGRFSGRQFSNSRSEMNVSTLELGDSALYLCASSLYRGHTEAFFGQGTRLTVV.

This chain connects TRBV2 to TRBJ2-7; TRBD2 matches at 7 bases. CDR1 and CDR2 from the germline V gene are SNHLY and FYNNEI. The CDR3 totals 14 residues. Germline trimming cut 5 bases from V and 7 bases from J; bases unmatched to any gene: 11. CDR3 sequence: CASSSREGLEEQYF. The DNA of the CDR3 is TGTGCCAGCAGTTCGAGGGAGGGGCTAGAAGAGCAGTACTTC.

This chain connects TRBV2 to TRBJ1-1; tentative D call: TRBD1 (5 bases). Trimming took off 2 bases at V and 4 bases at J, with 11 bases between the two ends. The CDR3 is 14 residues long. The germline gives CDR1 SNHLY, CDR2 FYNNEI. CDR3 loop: CASSEQGLGTEAFF. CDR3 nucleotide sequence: TGTGCCAGCAGTGAACAGGGATTGGGCACTGAAGCTTTCTTT.

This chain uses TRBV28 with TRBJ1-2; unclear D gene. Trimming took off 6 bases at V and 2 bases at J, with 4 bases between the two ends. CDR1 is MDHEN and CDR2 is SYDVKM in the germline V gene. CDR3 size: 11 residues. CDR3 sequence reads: CASRENYGYTF. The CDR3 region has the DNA TGTGCCAGCAGAGAGAACTATGGCTACACCTTC.

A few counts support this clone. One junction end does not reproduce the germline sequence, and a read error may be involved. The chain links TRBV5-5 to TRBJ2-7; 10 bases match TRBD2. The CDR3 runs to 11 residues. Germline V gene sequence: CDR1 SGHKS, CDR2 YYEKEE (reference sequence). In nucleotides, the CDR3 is TGTGCCAGCAGCTTGGGGCTAGCGGGAGCATTC. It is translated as CASSLGLAGAF.

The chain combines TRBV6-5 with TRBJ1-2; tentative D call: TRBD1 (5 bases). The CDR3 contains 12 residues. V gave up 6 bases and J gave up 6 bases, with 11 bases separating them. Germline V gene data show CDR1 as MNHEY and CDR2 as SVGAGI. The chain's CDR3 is CASSSGFDGYTF. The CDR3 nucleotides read TGTGCCAGCAGCTCAGGGTTTGATGGCTACACCTTC.

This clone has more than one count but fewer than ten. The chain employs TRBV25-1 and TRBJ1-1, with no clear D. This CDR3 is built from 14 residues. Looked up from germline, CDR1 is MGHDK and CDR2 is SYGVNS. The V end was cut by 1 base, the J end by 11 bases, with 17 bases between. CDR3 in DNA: TGTGCCAGCAGTGAATTGGGCAGCACCCGTGGGGCTTTCTTT. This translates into CASSELGSTRGAFF.

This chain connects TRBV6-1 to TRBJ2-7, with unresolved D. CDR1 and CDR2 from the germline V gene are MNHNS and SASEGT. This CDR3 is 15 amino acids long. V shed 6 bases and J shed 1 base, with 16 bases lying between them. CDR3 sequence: CASRVGGQMSYEQYF. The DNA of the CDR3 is TGTGCCAGCAGGGTTGGCGGCCAGATGTCCTACGAGCAGTACTTC.

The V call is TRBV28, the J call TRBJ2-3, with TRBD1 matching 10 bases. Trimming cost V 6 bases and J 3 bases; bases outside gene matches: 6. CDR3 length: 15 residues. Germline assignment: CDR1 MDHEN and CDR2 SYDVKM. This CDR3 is CASSPGTGVTDTQYF. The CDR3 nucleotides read TGTGCCAGCAGCCCCGGGACAGGGGTGACAGATACGCAGTATTTT.

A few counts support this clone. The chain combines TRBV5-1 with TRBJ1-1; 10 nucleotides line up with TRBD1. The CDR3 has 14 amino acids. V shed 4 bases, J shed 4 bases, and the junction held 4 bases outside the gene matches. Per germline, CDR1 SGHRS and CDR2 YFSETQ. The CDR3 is CASSRDRGVTEAFF. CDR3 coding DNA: TGCGCCAGCAGCCGGGACAGGGGAGTCACTGAAGCTTTCTTT.

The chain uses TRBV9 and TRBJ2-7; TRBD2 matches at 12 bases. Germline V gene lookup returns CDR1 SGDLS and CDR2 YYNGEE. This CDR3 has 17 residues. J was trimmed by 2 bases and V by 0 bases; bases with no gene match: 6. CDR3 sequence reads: CASSVALRTSGTYEQYF. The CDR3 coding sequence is TGTGCCAGCAGCGTAGCCTTAAGGACTAGCGGGACCTACGAGCAGTACTTC.

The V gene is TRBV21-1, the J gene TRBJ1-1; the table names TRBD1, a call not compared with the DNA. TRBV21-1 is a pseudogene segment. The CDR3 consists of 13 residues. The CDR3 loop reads CASNYGQNTEAFF. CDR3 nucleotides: TGTGCCAGCAATTATGGGCAAAACACTGAAGCTTTCTTT.

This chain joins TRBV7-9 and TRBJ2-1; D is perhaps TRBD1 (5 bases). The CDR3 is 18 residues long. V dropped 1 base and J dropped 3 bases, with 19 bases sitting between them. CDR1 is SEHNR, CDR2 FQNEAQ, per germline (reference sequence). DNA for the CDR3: TGTGCCAGCAGCTTAGGACAGATCCTTAATACCGTCTACAATGAGCAGTTCTTC. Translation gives CASSLGQILNTVYNEQFF.

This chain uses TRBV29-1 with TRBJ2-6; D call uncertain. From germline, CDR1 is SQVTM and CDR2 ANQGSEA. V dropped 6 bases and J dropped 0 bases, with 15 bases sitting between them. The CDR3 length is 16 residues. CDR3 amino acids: CSVLLPTTSGANVLTF. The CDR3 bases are TGCAGCGTCCTACTCCCAACTACCTCTGGGGCCAACGTCCTGACTTTC.

CDR3 sequence: CASSLGGDYGYTF. DNA for the CDR3: TGTGCCAGCAGCTTGGGGGGAGACTATGGCTACACCTTC. The rearrangement joins TRBV5-4 to TRBJ1-2; no clear D. The germline gives CDR1 SGHNT, CDR2 YYREEE (reference sequence). This CDR3 spans 13 amino acids. The germline V and J ends were trimmed by 0 bases and 3 bases, with 6 bases remaining between them.

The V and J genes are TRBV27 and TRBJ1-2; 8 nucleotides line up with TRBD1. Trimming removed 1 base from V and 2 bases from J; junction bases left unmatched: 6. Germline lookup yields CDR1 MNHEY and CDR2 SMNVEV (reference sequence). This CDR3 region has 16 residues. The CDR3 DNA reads TGTGCCAGCAGTTTATTAGATAACAGGGGGAACTATGGCTACACCTTC. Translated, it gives CASSLLDNRGNYGYTF.

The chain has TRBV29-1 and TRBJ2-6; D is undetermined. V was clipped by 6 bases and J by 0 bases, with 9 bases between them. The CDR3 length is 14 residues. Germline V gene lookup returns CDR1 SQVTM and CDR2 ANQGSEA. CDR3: CSVELSSGANVLTF. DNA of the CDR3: TGCAGCGTGGAGCTCTCCTCTGGGGCCAACGTCCTGACTTTC. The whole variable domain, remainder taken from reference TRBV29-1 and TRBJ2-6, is SAVISQKPSRDICQRGTSLTIQCQVDSQVTMMFWYRQQPGQSLTLIATANQGSEATYESGFVIDKFPISRPNLTFSTLTVSNMSPEDSSIYLCSVELSSGANVLTFGAGSRLTVL.

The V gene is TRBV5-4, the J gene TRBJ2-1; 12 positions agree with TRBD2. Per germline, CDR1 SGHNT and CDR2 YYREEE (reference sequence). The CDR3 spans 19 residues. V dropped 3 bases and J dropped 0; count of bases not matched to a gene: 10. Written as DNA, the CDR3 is TGTGCCAGCAGCTCACCGGGACTAGCGGGCATGAGCTCCTACAATGAGCAGTTCTTC. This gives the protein CASSSPGLAGMSSYNEQFF.

CDR3 loop: CSAETSGRGFPYNEQFF. For the CDR3, the DNA is TGCAGCGCCGAGACTAGCGGGAGGGGTTTCCCCTACAATGAGCAGTTCTTC. V gene TRBV29-1 combines with J gene TRBJ2-1; TRBD2 aligns across 14 bases. The V gene end was trimmed by 7 bases and the J gene end by 2 bases; junction bases not matched to a gene: 10. This CDR3 contains 17 residues. Germline CDR1 reads SQVTM; CDR2 reads ANQGSEA.

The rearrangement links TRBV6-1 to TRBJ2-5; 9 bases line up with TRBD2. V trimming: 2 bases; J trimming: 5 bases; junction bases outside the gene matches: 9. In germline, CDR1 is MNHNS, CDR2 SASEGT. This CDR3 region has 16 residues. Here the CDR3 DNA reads TGTGCCAGCAGTGAAAACGAAGCGGGGGGACGGGAGACCCAGTACTTC. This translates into CASSENEAGGRETQYF.

The CDR3 reads CASSPADGQGAYEQYF. CDR3 coding DNA: TGTGCCAGCAGCCCAGCCGACGGACAGGGGGCATACGAGCAGTACTTC. The chain is built from TRBV4-2 and TRBJ2-7; 11 bases match TRBD1. The CDR3 covers 16 residues. The V gene's germline CDR1 is LGHNA and CDR2 YNFKEQ. Trimming at V came to 4 bases and at J to 4 bases, leaving 9 bases not matched to a gene.

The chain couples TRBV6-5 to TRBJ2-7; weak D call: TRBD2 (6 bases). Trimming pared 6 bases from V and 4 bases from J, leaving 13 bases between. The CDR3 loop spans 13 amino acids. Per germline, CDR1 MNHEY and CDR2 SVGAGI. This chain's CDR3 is CASSPLGGYEQYF. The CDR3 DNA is TGTGCCAGCAGCCCCTTGGGGGGTTACGAGCAGTACTTC.

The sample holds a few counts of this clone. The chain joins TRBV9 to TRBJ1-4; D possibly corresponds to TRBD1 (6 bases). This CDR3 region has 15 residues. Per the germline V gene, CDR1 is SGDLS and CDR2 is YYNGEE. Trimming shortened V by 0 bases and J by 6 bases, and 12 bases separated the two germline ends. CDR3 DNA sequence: TGTGCCAGCAGCGTAGCGACAGGAACCTATGAAAAACTGTTTTTT. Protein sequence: CASSVATGTYEKLFF.

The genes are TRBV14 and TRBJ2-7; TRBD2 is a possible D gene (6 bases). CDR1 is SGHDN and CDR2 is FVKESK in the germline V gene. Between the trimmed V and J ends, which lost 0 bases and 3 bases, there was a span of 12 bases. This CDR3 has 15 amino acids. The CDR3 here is CASSQDLEGNYEQYF. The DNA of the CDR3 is TGTGCCAGCAGCCAAGATCTGGAGGGAAACTACGAGCAGTACTTC.